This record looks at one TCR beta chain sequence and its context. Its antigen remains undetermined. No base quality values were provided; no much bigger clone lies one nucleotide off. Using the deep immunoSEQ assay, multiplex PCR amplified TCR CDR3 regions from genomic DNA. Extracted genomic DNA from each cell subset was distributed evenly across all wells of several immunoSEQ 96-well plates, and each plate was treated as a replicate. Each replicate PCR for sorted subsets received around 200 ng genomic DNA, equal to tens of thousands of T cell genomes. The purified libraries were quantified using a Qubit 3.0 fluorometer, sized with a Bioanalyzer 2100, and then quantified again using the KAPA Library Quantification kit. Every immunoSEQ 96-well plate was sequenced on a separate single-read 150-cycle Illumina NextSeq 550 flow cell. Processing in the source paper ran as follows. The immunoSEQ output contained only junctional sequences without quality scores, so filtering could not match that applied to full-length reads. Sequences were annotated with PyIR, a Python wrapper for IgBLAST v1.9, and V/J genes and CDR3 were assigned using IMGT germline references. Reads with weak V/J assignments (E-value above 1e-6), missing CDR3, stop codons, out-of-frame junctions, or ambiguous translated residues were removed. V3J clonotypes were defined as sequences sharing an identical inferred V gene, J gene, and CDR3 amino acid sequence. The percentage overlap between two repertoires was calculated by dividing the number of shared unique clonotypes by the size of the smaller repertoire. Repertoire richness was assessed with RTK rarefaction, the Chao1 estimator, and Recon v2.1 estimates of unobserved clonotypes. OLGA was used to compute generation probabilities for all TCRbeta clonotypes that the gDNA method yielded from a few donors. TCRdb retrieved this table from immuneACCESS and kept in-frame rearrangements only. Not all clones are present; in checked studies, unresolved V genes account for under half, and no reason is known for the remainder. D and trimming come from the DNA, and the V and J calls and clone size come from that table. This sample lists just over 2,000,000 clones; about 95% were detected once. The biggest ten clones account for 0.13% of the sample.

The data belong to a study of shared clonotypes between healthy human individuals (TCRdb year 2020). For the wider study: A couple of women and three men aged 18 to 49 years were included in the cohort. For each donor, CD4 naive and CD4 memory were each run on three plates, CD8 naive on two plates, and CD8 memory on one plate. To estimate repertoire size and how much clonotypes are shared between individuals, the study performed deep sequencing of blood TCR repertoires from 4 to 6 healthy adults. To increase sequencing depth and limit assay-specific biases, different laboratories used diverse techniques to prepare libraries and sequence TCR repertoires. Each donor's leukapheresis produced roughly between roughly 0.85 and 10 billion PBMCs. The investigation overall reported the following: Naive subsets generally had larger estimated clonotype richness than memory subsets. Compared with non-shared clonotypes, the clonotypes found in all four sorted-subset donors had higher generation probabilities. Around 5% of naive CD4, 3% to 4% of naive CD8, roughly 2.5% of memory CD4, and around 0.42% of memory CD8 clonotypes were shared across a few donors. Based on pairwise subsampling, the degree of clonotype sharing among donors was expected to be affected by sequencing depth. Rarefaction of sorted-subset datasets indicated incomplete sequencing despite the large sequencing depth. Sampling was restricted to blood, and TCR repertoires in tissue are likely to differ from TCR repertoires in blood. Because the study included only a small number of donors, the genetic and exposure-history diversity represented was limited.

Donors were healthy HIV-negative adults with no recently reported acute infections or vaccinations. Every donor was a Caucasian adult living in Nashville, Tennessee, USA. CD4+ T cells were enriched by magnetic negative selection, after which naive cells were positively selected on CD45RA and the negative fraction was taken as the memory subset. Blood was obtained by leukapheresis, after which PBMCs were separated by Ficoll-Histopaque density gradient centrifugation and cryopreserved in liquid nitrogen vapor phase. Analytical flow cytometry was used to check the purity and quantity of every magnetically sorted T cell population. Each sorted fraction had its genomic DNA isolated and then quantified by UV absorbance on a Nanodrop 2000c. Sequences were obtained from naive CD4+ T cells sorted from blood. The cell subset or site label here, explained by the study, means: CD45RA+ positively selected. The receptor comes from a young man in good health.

The CDR3: CASSPGQGVNGYTF. Here is the DNA: TGTGCCAGCAGCCCGGGACAGGGGGTAAATGGCTACACCTTC. Recombination connected TRBV5-4 to TRBJ1-2; 11 central nucleotides agree with TRBD1. From cysteine to phenylalanine, the CDR3 is 14 amino acids long. The read is trimmed to its CDR3 DNA, 42 bases read in frame from base 1. The germline V gene encodes CDR1 SGHNT and CDR2 YYREEE (reference sequence). Germline trimming: 4 bases from V, 6 bases from J; junction bases outside gene matches: 5. The CDR3, completed at both ends by the reference TRBV5-4 and TRBJ1-2 genes, gives the full variable domain ETGVTQSPTHLIKTRGQQVTLRCSSQSGHNTVSWYQQALGQGPQFIFQYYREEENGRGNFPPRFSGLQFPNYSSELNVNALELDDSALYLCASSPGQGVNGYTFGSGTRLTVV.